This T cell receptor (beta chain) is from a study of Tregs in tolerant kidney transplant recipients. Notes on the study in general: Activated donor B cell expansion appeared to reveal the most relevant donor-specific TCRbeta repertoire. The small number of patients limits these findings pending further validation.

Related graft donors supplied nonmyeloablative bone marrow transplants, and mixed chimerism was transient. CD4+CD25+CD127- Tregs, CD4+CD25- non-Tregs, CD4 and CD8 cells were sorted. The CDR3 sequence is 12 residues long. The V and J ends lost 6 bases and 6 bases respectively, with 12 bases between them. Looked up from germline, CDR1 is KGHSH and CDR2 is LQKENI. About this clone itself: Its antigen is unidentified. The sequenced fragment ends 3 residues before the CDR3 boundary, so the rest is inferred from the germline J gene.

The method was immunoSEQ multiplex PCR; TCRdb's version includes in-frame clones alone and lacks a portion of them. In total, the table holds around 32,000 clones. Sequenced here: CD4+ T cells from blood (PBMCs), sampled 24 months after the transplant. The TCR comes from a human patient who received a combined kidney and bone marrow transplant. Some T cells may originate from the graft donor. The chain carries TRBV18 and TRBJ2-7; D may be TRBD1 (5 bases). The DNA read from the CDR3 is TGTGCCAGCTCCTCTTCTCAGGGCGAG. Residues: CASSSSQGE. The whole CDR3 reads CASSSSQGEQYF.